The next 23 T cell receptor beta chains were all read from a single sample in a study of radiotherapy plus CTLA-4 blockade in lung cancer. TCRdb's copy holds only in-frame clones and misses some; the assay was immunoSEQ multiplex PCR. Altogether roughly 80,000 clones are present, 74% being singletons, with the ten largest covering 9.9%. The source material was peripheral blood, sampled from a patient treated with radiotherapy plus ipilimumab. These TCRs come from a human donor with non-small cell lung cancer whose response to radiotherapy plus ipilimumab could not be evaluated.

The chain recombines TRBV30 with TRBJ1-6, with D tentatively TRBD1 (5 bases). The CDR3 has 14 amino acids. Germline lookup yields CDR1 GTSNPN and CDR2 SVGIG (reference sequence). V lost 4 bases, J lost 4 bases, and 11 bases lay in between. The CDR3 reads CAWNAGRYNSPLHF. CDR3 coding DNA: TGTGCCTGGAACGCGGGACGGTATAATTCACCCCTCCACTTT.

For this clone: The sample holds other DNA sequences that translate to the same CDR3. This chain links TRBV18 with TRBJ2-1; TRBD2 matches at 10 bases. The trim removed 6 bases at V and 0 bases at J, leaving 2 bases unmatched. This CDR3 spans 15 amino acids. Germline assignment: CDR1 KGHSH and CDR2 LQKENI. CDR3 sequence reads: CASSPSGSSYNEQFF. In DNA form, the CDR3 reads TGTGCCAGCTCCCCTAGCGGGAGCTCCTACAATGAGCAGTTCTTC. Combining the CDR3 with reference TRBV18 and TRBJ2-1 gives the whole variable domain NAGVMQNPRHLVRRRGQEARLRCSPMKGHSHVYWYRQLPEEGLKFMVYLQKENIIDESGMPKERFSAEFPKEGPSILRIQQVVRGDSAAYFCASSPSGSSYNEQFFGPGTRLTVL.

The V gene is TRBV4-3, the J gene TRBJ2-1; D is possibly TRBD2 (5 bases). With 5 bases removed from V and 7 bases from J, the gap between germline ends came to 15 bases. Germline CDR1 reads LGHNA; CDR2 reads YSLEER. CDR3 length: 14 amino acids. The CDR3 DNA follows: TGCGCCAGCAGCTCCGGGGTCGGACGGAATGAGCAGTTCTTC. Translating gives CASSSGVGRNEQFF.

This chain links TRBV19 with TRBJ1-1, with a tentative D call TRBD1 (5 bases). Trimming took 5 bases from V and 3 from J, leaving 10 bases between them. From germline, CDR1 is LNHDA and CDR2 SQIVND (reference sequence). CDR3 length equals 13 residues. DNA of the CDR3: TGTGCCAGTAGTCAGGGTAGGGACACTGAAGCTTTCTTT. Translation: CASSQGRDTEAFF. The full variable domain, in which reference TRBV19 and TRBJ1-1 provide the parts outside the CDR3, is DGGITQSPKYLFRKEGQNVTLSCEQNLNHDAMYWYRQDPGQGLRLIYYSQIVNDFQKGDIAEGYSVSREKKESFPLTVTSAQKNPTAFYLCASSQGRDTEAFFGQGTRLTVV.

This sequence joins TRBV19 and TRBJ2-2, with TRBD2 matching 8 bases. J lost 2 bases, V lost 5 bases, and 7 bases had no gene match. Germline CDR1 and CDR2: LNHDA and SQIVND (reference sequence). The CDR3 sequence is 16 residues long. The CDR3, as DNA: TGTGCCAGTAGTGATGTGACTAGCGTTAACACCGGGGAGCTGTTTTTT. This encodes CASSDVTSVNTGELFF.

This clone has a handful of counts. The chain recombines TRBV5-1 with TRBJ1-5; D is unclear. The V end lost 1 base, the J end lost 4 bases, and 12 bases lay between the germline ends. The CDR3 spans 15 residues. CDR1 and CDR2 from the germline V gene are SGHRS and YFSETQ. The CDR3 DNA sequence: TGCGCCAGCAGCTTGATGGGGAGTGGGAATCAGCCCCAGCATTTT. It specifies CASSLMGSGNQPQHF.

This clone was found a few times. J is TRBJ2-7 and V is TRBV11-2; 8 bases are shared with TRBD1. This CDR3 region has 17 residues. From germline, CDR1 is SGHAT and CDR2 FQNNGV. The trim removed 3 bases at V and 5 bases at J, leaving 15 bases unmatched. The CDR3 region is CASSFRVGQGARDEQYF. The CDR3 nucleotides read TGTGCCAGCAGCTTTAGGGTCGGGCAGGGGGCGCGCGACGAGCAGTACTTC.

The CDR3 nucleotides are TGTGCCAGCAGTGTGGGGTCTGGACTAGCGAGGGGAATTCCTAGCACAGATACGCAGTATTTT. Amino acid sequence: CASSVGSGLARGIPSTDTQYF. The chain has TRBV2 and TRBJ2-3; 9 bases align to TRBD2. Per germline, CDR1 SNHLY and CDR2 FYNNEI. This CDR3 contains 21 residues. With V trimmed by 4 bases and J by 0 bases, 20 bases remained unmatched.

The genes are TRBV11-3 and TRBJ1-2; D unclear. The germline V gene has CDR1 SGHNT and CDR2 YENEEA. The CDR3 spans 14 residues. V lost 1 base and J 3 bases, leaving 9 bases between the germline ends. CDR3: CASSLGGLYYGYTF. The CDR3 DNA reads as TGTGCCAGCAGCTTAGGAGGGCTTTACTATGGCTACACCTTC.

Notes on this clone: The identical CDR3 is also encoded by other nucleotide sequences in the sample. The CDR3 DNA reads TGTGCCAGCAGCTCCACCGGGGGGGCTAACTATGGCTACACCTTC. This codes for CASSSTGGANYGYTF. The chain carries TRBV7-2 and TRBJ1-2; D is possibly TRBD1 (5 bases). CDR3 length: 15 residues. V was clipped by 4 bases and J by 0 bases, with 12 bases between them. The germline V gene encodes CDR1 SGHTA and CDR2 FQGNSA.

This chain connects TRBV28 to TRBJ1-1; TRBD1 agrees at 7 bases. V was pared by 1 base and J by 1 base, with 9 bases of the junction left unmatched. The germline V gene encodes CDR1 MDHEN and CDR2 SYDVKM. The CDR3 runs 17 residues. Written as DNA, the CDR3 is TGTGCCAGCAGTTTATATATTGTACAGGGGAAGAACACTGAAGCTTTCTTT. Its protein is CASSLYIVQGKNTEAFF. Looking up the rest from reference TRBV28 and TRBJ1-1 gives the full variable domain: DVKVTQSSRYLVKRTGEKVFLECVQDMDHENMFWYRQDPGLGLRLIYFSYDVKMKEKGDIPEGYSVSREKKERFSLILESASTNQTSMYLCASSLYIVQGKNTEAFFGQGTRLTVV.

Only one count was recorded for this clone. The chain is built from TRBV28 and TRBJ1-2; 12 nucleotides agree with TRBD1. The V and J ends lost 2 bases and 5 bases, in that order; junction bases with no gene match: 15. This CDR3 has 19 amino acids. Germline-derived CDR1 and CDR2 are MDHEN and SYDVKM. CDR3 amino acids: CASSLIRDRGRGVGYGYTF. The CDR3 DNA reads as TGTGCCAGCAGTTTAATTCGGGACAGGGGGCGCGGAGTTGGGTATGGCTACACCTTC.

The gene calls are TRBV7-9 and TRBJ2-3, with D hard to call. V was pared by 4 bases and J by 3 bases, with 5 bases between. Germline loops: CDR1 SEHNR, CDR2 FQNEAQ (reference sequence). The CDR3 covers 12 residues. This CDR3 is CASSSRTDTQYF. CDR3 DNA sequence: TGTGCCAGCAGCTCTAGGACAGATACGCAGTATTTT.

The chain carries TRBV6-4 and TRBJ2-3, with 7 nucleotides matching TRBD1. CDR3 length: 16 amino acids. Trimming at V came to 3 bases and at J to 2 bases, leaving 8 bases not matched to a gene. The germline V gene encodes CDR1 MRHNA and CDR2 SNTAGT. The CDR3 sequence: CASSDWAGTVTDTQYF. The CDR3 DNA is TGTGCCAGCAGTGATTGGGCCGGGACAGTCACAGATACGCAGTATTTT.

The chain combines TRBV7-2 with TRBJ2-1, with a tentative D call TRBD2 (6 bases). In germline, CDR1 is SGHTA, CDR2 FQGNSA. V was pared by 5 bases and J by 5 bases, with 25 bases between. This CDR3 contains 18 residues. DNA of the CDR3: TGTGCCAGCAGCCCAGGGAGGTACACTAGTACGACGCACAATGAGCAGTTCTTC. The encoded protein is CASSPGRYTSTTHNEQFF.

This clone has more than one count but fewer than ten. The chain joins TRBV19 to TRBJ1-5; TRBD1 agrees at 9 bases. Germline trimming cut 2 bases from V and 6 bases from J; bases unmatched to any gene: 8. The length of the CDR3 is 16 residues. From germline, CDR1 is LNHDA and CDR2 SQIVND (reference sequence). The CDR3, as DNA: TGTGCCAGTAGTATATACGACAGGGGGTACCGTCAGCCCCAGCATTTT. It encodes CASSIYDRGYRQPQHF.

Turning to this clone: Other DNA sequences in this specimen translate into the identical CDR3. This chain uses TRBV5-1 with TRBJ1-1; a weak D match, TRBD1 (5 bases). Per the germline V gene, CDR1 is SGHRS and CDR2 is YFSETQ. The V gene lost 2 bases and the J gene lost 5 bases, with 10 bases spanning the gap. This CDR3 contains 13 residues. The DNA of the CDR3 is TGCGCCAGCAGCTTACGCGGGGGGACTGAAGCTTTCTTT. Its protein is CASSLRGGTEAFF.

The genes are TRBV6-1 and TRBJ1-5; the D gene is possibly TRBD1 (6 bases). The CDR3 is 14 amino acids. The V end was cut by 6 bases, the J end by 6 bases, with 15 bases between. Germline CDR1 reads MNHNS; CDR2 reads SASEGT. The CDR3 protein is CASSRGGRGQPQHF. Here the CDR3 DNA reads TGTGCCAGCAGCCGCGGGGGGCGCGGTCAGCCCCAGCATTTT.

This clone was detected only once. The chain employs TRBV7-2 and TRBJ2-5; 8 bases agree with TRBD2. With 2 bases clipped from V and 4 bases from J, the junction kept 6 bases outside the gene matches. CDR1 SGHTA and CDR2 FQGNSA come from the germline V gene. This CDR3 contains 15 residues. The CDR3 DNA is TGTGCCAGCAGCTTATCTAGGACTAGCCCAGAGACCCAGTACTTC. Translating it yields CASSLSRTSPETQYF.

V and J are TRBV28 and TRBJ2-7, with 7 bases aligning to TRBD1. The CDR3 is 13 amino acids. From germline, CDR1 is MDHEN and CDR2 SYDVKM. V lost 8 bases to trimming and J lost 10 bases; unmatched junction nucleotides: 14. CDR3 protein: CASRTGLRDGQYF. For the CDR3, the DNA is TGTGCCAGCCGGACAGGCCTACGAGATGGCCAGTACTTC.

The CDR3 protein is CASSLGGQGTYEQYF. DNA for the CDR3: TGTGCCAGCAGCTTAGGGGGACAGGGGACCTACGAGCAGTACTTC. The rearrangement links TRBV7-6 to TRBJ2-7; 10 bases map to TRBD1. The CDR3 is made up of 15 amino acids. CDR1 and CDR2 (germline): SGHVS, FNYEAQ. Trimming removed 1 base from V and 2 bases from J; junction bases left unmatched: 2.

This chain connects TRBV7-3 to TRBJ1-1, with 8 nucleotides matching TRBD1. The germline CDR1 and CDR2 sequences are SGHTA and FQGTGA. This CDR3 spans 17 amino acids. J was trimmed by 0 bases and V by 5 bases; bases with no gene match: 11. The CDR3: CASSPGQGQGVNTEAFF. The CDR3 DNA sequence: TGTGCCAGCAGCCCCGGACAGGGTCAGGGGGTGAACACTGAAGCTTTCTTT. Supplemented by reference TRBV7-3 and TRBJ1-1, the full variable domain reads GAGVSQTPSNKVTEKGKYVELRCDPISGHTALYWYRQSLGQGPEFLIYFQGTGAADDSGLPNDRFFAVRPEGSVSTLKIQRTERGDSAVYLCASSPGQGQGVNTEAFFGQGTRLTVV.

This chain's CDR3 is CASSAIPQRASYNEQFF. Written as DNA, the CDR3 is TGTGCCAGCAGCGCGATTCCCCAGCGGGCCTCCTACAATGAGCAGTTCTTC. V and J are TRBV7-9 and TRBJ2-1, with D possibly being TRBD2 (6 bases). This CDR3 comprises 17 residues. V lost 5 bases and J lost 0, with 17 bases in between. Germline CDR1 SEHNR, CDR2 FQNEAQ (reference sequence).